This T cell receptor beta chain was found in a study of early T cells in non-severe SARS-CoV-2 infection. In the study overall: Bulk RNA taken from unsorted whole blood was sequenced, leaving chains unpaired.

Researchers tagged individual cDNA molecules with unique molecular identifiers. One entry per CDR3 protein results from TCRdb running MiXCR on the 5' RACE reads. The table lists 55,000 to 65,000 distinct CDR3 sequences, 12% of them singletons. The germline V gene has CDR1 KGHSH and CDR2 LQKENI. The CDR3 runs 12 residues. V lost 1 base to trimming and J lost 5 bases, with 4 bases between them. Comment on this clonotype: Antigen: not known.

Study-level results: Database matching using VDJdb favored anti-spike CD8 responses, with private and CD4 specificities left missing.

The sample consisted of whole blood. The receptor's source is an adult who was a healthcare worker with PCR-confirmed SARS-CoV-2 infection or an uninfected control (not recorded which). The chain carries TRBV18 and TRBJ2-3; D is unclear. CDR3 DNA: TGTGCCAGCTCACCACTGGAAGATACGCAGTATTTT. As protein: CASSPLEDTQYF.